These 6 T cell receptor beta chains came from one sample sequenced in a study of blood T cell repertoires in COVID-19. Clones were read by immunoSEQ multiplex PCR, and TCRdb kept only the in-frame ones, dropping some. The sample holds 300,000 to 400,000 clones, around 89% seen once. Sample: PBMCs or T cells enriched from blood (not recorded which). The receptor set was obtained from a woman aged 18 to 35 who had recovered from COVID-19.

The rearrangement links TRBV27 to TRBJ2-1; 13 bases are a match to TRBD2. Trimming removed 2 bases from V and 10 bases from J; junction bases left unmatched: 5. The CDR3 is made up of 15 amino acids. Germline CDR1 is MNHEY and CDR2 is SMNVEV (reference sequence). CDR3 in amino acids: CASSLGLAGEREQFF. CDR3 sequence (DNA): TGTGCCAGCAGTTTAGGACTAGCGGGGGAGAGGGAGCAGTTCTTC.

The gene calls are TRBV18 and TRBJ2-7; 9 nucleotides align to TRBD2. Trimming at V came to 0 bases and at J to 2 bases, leaving 5 bases not matched to a gene. Germline CDR1 and CDR2: KGHSH and LQKENI. The CDR3 covers 16 residues. The CDR3 loop reads CASSPPGRGGPYEQYF. The CDR3 DNA sequence: TGTGCCAGCTCACCACCGGGGCGGGGGGGGCCCTACGAGCAGTACTTC.

This chain uses TRBV11-2 with TRBJ2-1, with 9 bases lining up with TRBD2. This CDR3 is built from 18 residues. CDR1 and CDR2 (germline): SGHAT, FQNNGV. Unmatched junction bases numbered 14, after V lost 2 bases and J lost 6 bases. The chain's CDR3 is CASSLRASGAPSGNEQFF. The CDR3 DNA follows: TGTGCCAGCAGCTTACGTGCTAGCGGGGCACCTTCTGGCAATGAGCAGTTCTTC.

This rearrangement joins TRBV6-2 or TRBV6-3 to TRBJ1-1; TRBD1 might be the D (6 bases). Germline V CDR1 and CDR2: MNHEY, SVGEGT. This CDR3 is 14 amino acids long. Between the trimmed V and J ends, which lost 6 bases and 2 bases, there was a span of 13 bases. The CDR3: CASSRTGYNTEAFF. Here the CDR3 DNA reads TGTGCCAGCAGCAGAACAGGGTATAACACTGAAGCTTTCTTT.

This rearrangement joins TRBV29-1 to TRBJ1-1; 7 positions match TRBD1. There are 12 residues in the CDR3. CDR1 is SQVTM and CDR2 is ANQGSEA in the germline V gene. The J segment lost 2 bases and the V segment lost 8 bases, leaving 5 bases of the junction unmatched. The CDR3 loop reads CSMYRGNTEAFF. The CDR3, as DNA: TGCAGCATGTACAGGGGTAACACTGAAGCTTTCTTT. Together with reference TRBV29-1 and TRBJ1-1, the CDR3 gives the full variable domain: SAVISQKPSRDICQRGTSLTIQCQVDSQVTMMFWYRQQPGQSLTLIATANQGSEATYESGFVIDKFPISRPNLTFSTLTVSNMSPEDSSIYLCSMYRGNTEAFFGQGTRLTVV.

This clone was seen only a few times. The rearrangement links TRBV19 to TRBJ1-6, with D unresolved. The CDR3 runs 14 residues. The V end lost 5 bases, the J end lost 9 bases, and 14 bases lay between the germline ends. The V gene's germline CDR1 is LNHDA and CDR2 SQIVND (reference sequence). The CDR3 nucleotides are TGTGCCAGTAGTTACCTCGGGTTATCTTCACCCCTCCACTTT. Translated: CASSYLGLSSPLHF.